These T cell receptor beta chains were read from a single sample in a study of shared clonotypes between healthy human individuals. Profiled with immunoSEQ multiplex PCR; TCRdb holds only in-frame clones, not every one. The data hold under 2,000,000 clones, with around 96% observed a single time. What was sequenced was naive CD8+ T cells sorted from blood. These receptors came from a man aged 18 to 35 in good health. Both conserved end residues are part of each CDR3. Each record gives: clone size, V gene, D gene, J gene, CDR3 protein, CDR3 DNA. The D gene is left open where the match is weak. The size of a clone is reported for some rows only, either as once, few or many, or as a class for expanded clones.

-	TRBV25-1	-	TRBJ1-4	CASSPGEKLFF	TGTGCCAGCAGCCCGGGAGAAAAACTGTTTTTT
-	TRBV7-2	TRBD1	TRBJ1-2	CASSPRDRTYGYTF	TGTGCCAGCAGCCCCCGGGACAGGACCTATGGCTACACCTTC
-	TRBV19	-	TRBJ2-5	CASSRGVAETQYF	TGTGCCAGTAGTCGGGGAGTCGCAGAGACCCAGTACTTC
once	TRBV5-6	-	TRBJ2-2	CASSLTDNTGELFF	TGTGCCAGCAGCTTGACGGACAACACCGGGGAGCTGTTTTTT
-	TRBV6-5	-	TRBJ2-7	CASSYFGERYYEQYF	TGTGCCAGCAGTTATTTCGGGGAACGATACTACGAGCAGTACTTC
-	TRBV4-2	-	TRBJ2-7	CASSPWDETQEQYF	TGTGCCAGCAGCCCCTGGGACGAGACTCAGGAGCAGTACTTC
-	TRBV7-9	TRBD1	TRBJ1-2	CASSWDSSYGYTF	TGTGCCAGCAGCTGGGACAGCTCCTATGGCTACACCTTC
-	TRBV11-2	TRBD2	TRBJ2-1	CASSGRLAGDYNEQFF	TGTGCCAGCAGCGGGCGGCTGGCGGGGGACTACAATGAGCAGTTCTTC
-	TRBV28	-	TRBJ1-1	CASNARGWNTEAFF	TGTGCCAGCAACGCCCGGGGCTGGAACACTGAAGCTTTCTTT
-	TRBV27	TRBD1	TRBJ2-1	CASSLSGTGVSSYNEQFF	TGTGCCAGCAGTTTATCGGGCACAGGGGTGAGCTCCTACAATGAGCAGTTCTTC
once	TRBV6-5	TRBD2	TRBJ2-1	CASSLLAVSNEQFF	TGTGCCAGCAGTTTACTAGCGGTTTCCAATGAGCAGTTCTTC
-	TRBV4-1	TRBD1	TRBJ2-1	CASSQDGQGQIYYNEQFF	TGCGCCAGCAGCCAAGATGGGCAGGGACAGATTTATTACAATGAGCAGTTCTTC
-	TRBV30	TRBD2	TRBJ2-3	CAWSVGTSATDTQYF	TGTGCCTGGAGTGTGGGGACTAGCGCAACAGATACGCAGTATTTT
-	TRBV6-1	-	TRBJ1-5	CASRDSFLNQPQHF	TGTGCCAGCAGGGACAGTTTCCTGAATCAGCCCCAGCATTTT
-	TRBV28	-	TRBJ1-4	CASSLVLNEKLFF	TGTGCCAGCAGTTTAGTGTTGAATGAAAAACTGTTTTTT
-	TRBV19	-	TRBJ2-1	CASSILAQYNEQFF	TGTGCCAGTAGTATACTAGCGCAATACAATGAGCAGTTCTTC
-	TRBV7-9	-	TRBJ2-1	CASSLNVDDEQFF	TGTGCCAGCAGCTTAAACGTTGACGATGAGCAGTTCTTC
-	TRBV6-6	-	TRBJ2-3	CASSYPQAEGIDTQYF	TGTGCCAGCAGTTATCCGCAGGCTGAAGGGATAGATACGCAGTATTTT
-	TRBV10-3	TRBD2	TRBJ2-7	CATGTSSAYEQYF	TGTGCCACTGGGACTAGCTCCGCCTACGAGCAGTACTTC
-	TRBV7-8	TRBD1	TRBJ2-3	CASSLVEGAEADTQYF	TGTGCCAGCAGCTTAGTCGAGGGGGCAGAGGCAGATACGCAGTATTTT
-	TRBV9	-	TRBJ1-4	CASSLTPLEDREKLFF	TGTGCCAGCAGCCTGACACCATTAGAGGACCGTGAAAAACTGTTTTTT
-	TRBV5-4	TRBD1	TRBJ2-7	CASSPGQGSYEQYF	TGTGCCAGCAGCCCCGGACAGGGCTCCTACGAGCAGTACTTC
-	TRBV7-6	-	TRBJ2-7	CASSFSPDGEQYF	TGTGCCAGCAGCTTCAGTCCCGACGGCGAGCAGTACTTC
-	TRBV4-3	TRBD2	TRBJ2-2	CASSQDLAWRETGELFF	TGCGCCAGCAGCCAAGATTTAGCATGGCGGGAGACCGGGGAGCTGTTTTTT
-	TRBV4-1	-	TRBJ1-2	CASSQERREDGYTF	TGCGCCAGCAGCCAAGAACGTAGGGAGGACGGCTACACCTTC
-	TRBV5-1	TRBD1	TRBJ2-7	CASSPYPGQIYEQYF	TGCGCCAGCAGCCCGTACCCGGGACAGATCTACGAGCAGTACTTC
-	TRBV6-5	-	TRBJ2-7	CPLSGREPHEQYF	TGTCCTCTATCCGGCAGGGAGCCCCACGAGCAGTACTTC
-	TRBV28	-	TRBJ1-1	CASSFLLQGNGKTEAFF	TGTGCCAGCAGTTTTTTATTACAGGGAAATGGGAAAACTGAAGCTTTCTTT
-	TRBV6-5	TRBD1	TRBJ2-1	CASSLGQGFDEQFF	TGTGCCAGCAGTCTTGGACAGGGGTTCGATGAGCAGTTCTTC
-	TRBV5-8	-	TRBJ1-2	CASSLQQGLHGYTF	TGTGCCAGCAGCTTGCAGCAGGGGTTGCATGGCTACACCTTC
-	TRBV4-1	-	TRBJ2-7	CASSLLQGYEQYF	TGCGCCAGCAGCCTACTACAGGGCTACGAGCAGTACTTC
-	TRBV5-4	-	TRBJ2-5	CASSLSGYQETQYF	TGTGCCAGCAGCTTGAGCGGGTACCAAGAGACCCAGTACTTC
once	TRBV19	TRBD1	TRBJ2-7	CASSTTTGGYYEQYF	TGTGCCAGTAGTACGACGACAGGGGGCTACTACGAGCAGTACTTC
-	TRBV7-8	-	TRBJ2-5	CASSPTDSQETQYF	TGTGCCAGCAGCCCGACGGACAGCCAAGAGACCCAGTACTTC
once	TRBV5-1	TRBD2	TRBJ2-1	CASSLSGRRNEQFF	TGCGCCAGCAGCTTGAGCGGGAGGCGGAATGAGCAGTTCTTC
-	TRBV6-1	TRBD1	TRBJ2-5	CASSDEGQVVGETQYF	TGTGCCAGCAGTGACGAAGGACAGGTCGTTGGAGAGACCCAGTACTTC
-	TRBV4-2	TRBD1	TRBJ2-7	CASSQGPGTGQYF	TGTGCCAGCAGCCAAGGCCCCGGGACAGGGCAGTACTTC
-	TRBV28	-	TRBJ2-2	CASTDQRGPGGELFF	TGTGCCAGCACCGATCAAAGGGGCCCGGGCGGGGAGCTGTTTTTT